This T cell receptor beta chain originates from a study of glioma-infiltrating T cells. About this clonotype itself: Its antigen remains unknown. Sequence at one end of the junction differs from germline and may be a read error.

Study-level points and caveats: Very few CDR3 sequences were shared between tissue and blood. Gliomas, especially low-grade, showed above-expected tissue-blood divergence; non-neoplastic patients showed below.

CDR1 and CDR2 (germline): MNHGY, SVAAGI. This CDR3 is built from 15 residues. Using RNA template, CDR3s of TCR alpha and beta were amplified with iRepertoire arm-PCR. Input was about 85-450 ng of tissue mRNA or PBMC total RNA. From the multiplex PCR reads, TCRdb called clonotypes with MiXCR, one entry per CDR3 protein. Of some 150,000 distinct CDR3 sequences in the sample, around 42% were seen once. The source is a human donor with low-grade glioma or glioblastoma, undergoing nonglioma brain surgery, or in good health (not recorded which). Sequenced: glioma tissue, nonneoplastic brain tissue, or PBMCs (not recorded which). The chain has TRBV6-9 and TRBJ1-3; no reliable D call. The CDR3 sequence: CASSYGAGSRNTIYF. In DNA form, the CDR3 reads TGTGCCAGCAGTTACGGTGCAGGCTCTAGAAACACCATATATTTT.